This T cell receptor beta chain was recovered during a study of cytomegalovirus exposure and HLA in healthy donors. Background on the study: In an earlier analysis, 90 million to 130 million unique TCR beta sequences were found from approximately 170 million T cells.

Study conclusions and caveats: A list of roughly 160 TCR beta chains associated with cytomegalovirus was given.

It was with 60 Vbeta and 13 Jbeta primers that the PCR ran. Produced via immunoSEQ multiplex PCR; TCRdb's table is partial and in-frame only. The data show 150,000 to 200,000 clones, approximately 81% seen once. For this clone: The antigen remains unidentified.

Trimming cost V 4 bases and J 6 bases, with 19 bases left between them. CDR3 size: 16 residues. CDR1 and CDR2 from the germline V gene are SGHNT and YYREEE (reference sequence). Sequencing input: PBMCs. V gene TRBV5-4 combines with J gene TRBJ1-4, with D perhaps matching TRBD1 (5 bases). The receptor was isolated from a young woman in good health and CMV-seronegative. The CDR3 sequence is CASSPVNRIGDEKLFF. DNA for the CDR3: TGTGCCAGCAGCCCGGTCAACAGGATTGGGGATGAAAAACTGTTTTTT.